What follows describes a single T cell receptor beta chain. Authors' processing steps: How many nucleated cells were present was estimated from reference gene primer amplification. The assay was immunoSEQ multiplex PCR, and TCRdb's table has in-frame clones only and misses some. The D gene and trimming were derived from the DNA, and the V and J assignments and clone size from that table. Here the sample spans fewer than 250,000 clones, around 82% being singletons. The V end was cut by 2 bases, the J end by 1 base, with 12 bases between. The CDR3 runs 16 residues. The germline V gene has CDR1 MNHNS and CDR2 SASEGT. This record belongs to a study of blood T cell repertoires in COVID-19. Turning to the study itself: PBMCs, B-cell-depleted T cells, or T cells were the source of the cDNA or gDNA that made up the material.

V gene TRBV6-1 combines with J gene TRBJ2-1; D gene ambiguous. Material: peripheral blood. The receptor's source is a woman aged 45-65 years with acute or convalescent COVID-19. The CDR3 DNA reads as TGTGCCAGCAGTGAATCTCGGGTCCCTTCCTACAATGAGCAGTTCTTC. Its translation: CASSESRVPSYNEQFF.